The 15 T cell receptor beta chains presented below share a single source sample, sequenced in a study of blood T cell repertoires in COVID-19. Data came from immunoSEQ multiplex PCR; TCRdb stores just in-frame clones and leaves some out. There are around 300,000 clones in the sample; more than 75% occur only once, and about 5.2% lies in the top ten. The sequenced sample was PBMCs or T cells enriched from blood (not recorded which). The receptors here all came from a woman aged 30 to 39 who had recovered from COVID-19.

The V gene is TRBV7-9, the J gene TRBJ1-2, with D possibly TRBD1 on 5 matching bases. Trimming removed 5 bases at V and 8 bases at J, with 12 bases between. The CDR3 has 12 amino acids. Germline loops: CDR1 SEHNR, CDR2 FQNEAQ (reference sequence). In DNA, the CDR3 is TGTGCCAGCAGCCCCCAGGGCCGCGGCTACACCTTC. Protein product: CASSPQGRGYTF. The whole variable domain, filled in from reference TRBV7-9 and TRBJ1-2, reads DTGVSQNPRHKITKRGQNVTFRCDPISEHNRLYWYRQTLGQGPEFLTYFQNEAQLEKSRLLSDRFSAERPKGSFSTLEIQRTEQGDSAMYLCASSPQGRGYTFGSGTRLTVV.

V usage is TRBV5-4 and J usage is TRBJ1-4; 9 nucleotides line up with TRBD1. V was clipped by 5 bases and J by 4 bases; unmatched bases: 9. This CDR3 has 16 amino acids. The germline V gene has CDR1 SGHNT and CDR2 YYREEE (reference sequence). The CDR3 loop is CASRPGQGSSNEKLFF. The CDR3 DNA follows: TGTGCCAGCAGACCGGGACAGGGCTCAAGTAATGAAAAACTGTTTTTT.

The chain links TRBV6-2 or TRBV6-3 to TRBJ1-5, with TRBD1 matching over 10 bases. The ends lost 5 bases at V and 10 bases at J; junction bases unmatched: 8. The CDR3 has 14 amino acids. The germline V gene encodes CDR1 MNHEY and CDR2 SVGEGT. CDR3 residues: CASSARQGAGPQHF. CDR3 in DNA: TGTGCCAGCAGTGCCCGACAGGGGGCCGGACCCCAGCATTTT.

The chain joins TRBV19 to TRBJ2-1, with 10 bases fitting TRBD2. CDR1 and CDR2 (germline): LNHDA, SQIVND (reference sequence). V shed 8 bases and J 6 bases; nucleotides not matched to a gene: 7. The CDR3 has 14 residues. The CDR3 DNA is TGTGCCAGTGAAGCGGGGGGGCCGGTCAATGAGCAGTTCTTC. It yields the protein CASEAGGPVNEQFF. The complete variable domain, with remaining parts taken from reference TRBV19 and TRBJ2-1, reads DGGITQSPKYLFRKEGQNVTLSCEQNLNHDAMYWYRQDPGQGLRLIYYSQIVNDFQKGDIAEGYSVSREKKESFPLTVTSAQKNPTAFYLCASEAGGPVNEQFFGPGTRLTVL.

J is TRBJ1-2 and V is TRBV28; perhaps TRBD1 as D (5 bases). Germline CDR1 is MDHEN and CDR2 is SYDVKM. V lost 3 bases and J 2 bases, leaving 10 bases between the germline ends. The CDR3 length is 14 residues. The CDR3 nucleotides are TGTGCCAGCAGTTTGTTTGACAGCAACTATGGCTACACCTTC. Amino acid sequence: CASSLFDSNYGYTF.

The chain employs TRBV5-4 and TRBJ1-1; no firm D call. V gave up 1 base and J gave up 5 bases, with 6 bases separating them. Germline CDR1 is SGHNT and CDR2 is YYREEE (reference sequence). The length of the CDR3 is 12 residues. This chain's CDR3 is CASSLPGTEAFF. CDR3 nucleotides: TGTGCCAGCAGCTTGCCGGGAACTGAAGCTTTCTTT.

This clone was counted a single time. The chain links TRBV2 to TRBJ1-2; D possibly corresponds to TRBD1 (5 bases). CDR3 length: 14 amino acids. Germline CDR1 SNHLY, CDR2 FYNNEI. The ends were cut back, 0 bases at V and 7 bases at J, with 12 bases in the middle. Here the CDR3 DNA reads TGTGCCAGCAGTGAAGCGTCCAGGGTTGTTGGCTACACCTTC. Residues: CASSEASRVVGYTF.

Written as DNA, the CDR3 is TGTGCCAGCAGCCAAAATAGGGGCCAGGGTATCCACGAGCAGTACTTC. As protein: CASSQNRGQGIHEQYF. The chain recombines TRBV11-2 with TRBJ2-7; a weak D match, TRBD1 (5 bases). The V gene's germline CDR1 is SGHAT and CDR2 FQNNGV. The V and J ends lost 5 bases and 5 bases respectively, with 22 bases between them. The CDR3 length is 16 residues.

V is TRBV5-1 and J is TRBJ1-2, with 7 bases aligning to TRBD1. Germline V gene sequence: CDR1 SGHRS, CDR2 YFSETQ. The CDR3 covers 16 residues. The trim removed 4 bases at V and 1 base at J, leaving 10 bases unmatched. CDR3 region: CASSLSGTDHNYGYTF. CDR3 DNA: TGCGCCAGCAGCCTTTCCGGGACAGATCATAACTATGGCTACACCTTC.

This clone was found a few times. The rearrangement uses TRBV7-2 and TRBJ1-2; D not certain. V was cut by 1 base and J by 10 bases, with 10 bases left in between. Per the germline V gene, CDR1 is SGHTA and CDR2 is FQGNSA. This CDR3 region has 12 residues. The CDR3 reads CASSLEYGPYTF. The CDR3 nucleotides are TGTGCCAGCAGCTTAGAGTACGGTCCCTACACCTTC. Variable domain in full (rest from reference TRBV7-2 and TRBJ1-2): GAGVSQSPSNKVTEKGKDVELRCDPISGHTALYWYRQSLGQGLEFLIYFQGNSAPDKSGLPSDRFSAERTGGSVSTLTIQRTQQEDSAVYLCASSLEYGPYTFGSGTRLTVV.

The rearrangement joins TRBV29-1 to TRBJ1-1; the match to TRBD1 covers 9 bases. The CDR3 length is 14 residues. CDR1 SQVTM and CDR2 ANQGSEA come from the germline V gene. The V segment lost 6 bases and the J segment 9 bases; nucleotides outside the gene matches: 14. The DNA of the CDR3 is TGCAGCGTCGCTATAACAGGGGGCGAGGGGCAAGCTTTCTTT. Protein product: CSVAITGGEGQAFF. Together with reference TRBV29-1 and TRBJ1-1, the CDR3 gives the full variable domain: SAVISQKPSRDICQRGTSLTIQCQVDSQVTMMFWYRQQPGQSLTLIATANQGSEATYESGFVIDKFPISRPNLTFSTLTVSNMSPEDSSIYLCSVAITGGEGQAFFGQGTRLTVV.

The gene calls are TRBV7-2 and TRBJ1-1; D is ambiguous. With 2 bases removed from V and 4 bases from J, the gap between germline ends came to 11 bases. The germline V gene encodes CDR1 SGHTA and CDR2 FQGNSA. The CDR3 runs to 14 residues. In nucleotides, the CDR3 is TGTGCCAGCAGCTTATCTACCCGTTCCACTGAAGCTTTCTTT. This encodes CASSLSTRSTEAFF.

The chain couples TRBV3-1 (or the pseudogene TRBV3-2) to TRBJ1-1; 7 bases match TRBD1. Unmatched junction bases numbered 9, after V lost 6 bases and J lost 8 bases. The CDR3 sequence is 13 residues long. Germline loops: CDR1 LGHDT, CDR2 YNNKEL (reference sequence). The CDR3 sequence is CASRRGQTKEAFF. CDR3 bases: TGTGCCAGCAGGAGGGGACAGACTAAAGAAGCTTTCTTT.

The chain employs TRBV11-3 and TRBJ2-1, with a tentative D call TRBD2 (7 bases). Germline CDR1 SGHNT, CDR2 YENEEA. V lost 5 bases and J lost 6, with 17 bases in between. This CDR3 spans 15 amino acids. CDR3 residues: CASSPRTGGLNEQFF. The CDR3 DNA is TGTGCCAGCAGCCCCAGAACGGGGGGCCTCAATGAGCAGTTCTTC.

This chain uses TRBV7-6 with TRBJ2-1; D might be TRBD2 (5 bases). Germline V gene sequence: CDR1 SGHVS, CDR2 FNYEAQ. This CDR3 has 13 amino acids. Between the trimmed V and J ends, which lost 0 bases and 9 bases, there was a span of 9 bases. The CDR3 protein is CASSLARVSEQFF. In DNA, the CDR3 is TGTGCCAGCAGCTTAGCGCGGGTGTCTGAGCAGTTCTTC.